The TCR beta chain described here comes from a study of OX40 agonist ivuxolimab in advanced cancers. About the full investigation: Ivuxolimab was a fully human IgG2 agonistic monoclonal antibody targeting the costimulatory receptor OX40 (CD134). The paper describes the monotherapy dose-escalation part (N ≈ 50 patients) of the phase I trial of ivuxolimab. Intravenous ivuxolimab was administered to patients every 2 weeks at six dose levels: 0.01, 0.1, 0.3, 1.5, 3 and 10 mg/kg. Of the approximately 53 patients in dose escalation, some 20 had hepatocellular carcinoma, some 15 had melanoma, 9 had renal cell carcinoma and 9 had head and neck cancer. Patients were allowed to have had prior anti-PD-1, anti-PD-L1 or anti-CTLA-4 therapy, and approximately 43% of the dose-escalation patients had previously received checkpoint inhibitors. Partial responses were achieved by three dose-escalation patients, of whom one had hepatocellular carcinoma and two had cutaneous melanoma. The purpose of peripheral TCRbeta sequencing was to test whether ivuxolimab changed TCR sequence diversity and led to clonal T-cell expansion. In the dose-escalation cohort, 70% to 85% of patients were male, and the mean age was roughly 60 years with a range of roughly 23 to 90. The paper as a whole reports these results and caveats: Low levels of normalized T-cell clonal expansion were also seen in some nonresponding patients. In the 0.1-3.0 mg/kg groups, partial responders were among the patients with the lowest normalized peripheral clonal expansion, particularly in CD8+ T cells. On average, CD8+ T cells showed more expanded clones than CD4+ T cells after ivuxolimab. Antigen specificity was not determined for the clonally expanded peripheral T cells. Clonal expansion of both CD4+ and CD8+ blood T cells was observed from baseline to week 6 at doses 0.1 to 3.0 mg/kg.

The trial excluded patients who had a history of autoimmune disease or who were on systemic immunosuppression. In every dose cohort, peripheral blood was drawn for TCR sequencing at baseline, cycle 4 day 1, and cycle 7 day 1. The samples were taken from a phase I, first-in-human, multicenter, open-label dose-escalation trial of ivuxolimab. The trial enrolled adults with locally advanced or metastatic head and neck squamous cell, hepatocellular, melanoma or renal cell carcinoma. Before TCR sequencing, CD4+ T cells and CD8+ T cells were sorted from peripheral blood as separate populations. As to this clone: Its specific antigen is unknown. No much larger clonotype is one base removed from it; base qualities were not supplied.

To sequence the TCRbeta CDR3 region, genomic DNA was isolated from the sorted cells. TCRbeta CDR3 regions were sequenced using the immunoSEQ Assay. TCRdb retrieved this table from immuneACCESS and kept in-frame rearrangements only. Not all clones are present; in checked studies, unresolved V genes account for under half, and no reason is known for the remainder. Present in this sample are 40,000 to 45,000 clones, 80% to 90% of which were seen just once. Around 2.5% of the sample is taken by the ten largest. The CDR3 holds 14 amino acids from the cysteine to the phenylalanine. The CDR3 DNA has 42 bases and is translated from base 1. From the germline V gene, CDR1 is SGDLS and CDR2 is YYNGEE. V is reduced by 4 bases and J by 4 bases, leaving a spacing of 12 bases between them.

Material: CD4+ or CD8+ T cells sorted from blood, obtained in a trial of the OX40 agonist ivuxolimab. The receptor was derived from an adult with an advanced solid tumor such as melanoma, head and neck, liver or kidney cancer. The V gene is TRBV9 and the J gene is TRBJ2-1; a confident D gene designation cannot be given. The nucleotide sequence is TGTGCCAGCAGCACGGACCTCTCTTACAATGAGCAGTTCTTC. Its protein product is CASSTDLSYNEQFF.